What follows are 21 T cell receptor beta chains derived from one specimen sequenced in a study of shared clonotypes between healthy human individuals. Produced via immunoSEQ multiplex PCR; TCRdb's table is partial and in-frame only. The data hold roughly 2,000,000 clones, with roughly 93% observed a single time. The naive CD8 fraction comprised CD45RO-negative cells positively selected for CCR7 and excluded terminally differentiated effector memory CD45RA+ cells. Sequenced: naive CD8+ T cells from PBMCs. These receptors all come from a man between 18 and 29 years old in good health. Some clones in this sample may be carry-over from other donors' samples.

The chain uses TRBV27 and TRBJ2-3; a weak D match, TRBD2 (7 bases). Germline V gene lookup returns CDR1 MNHEY and CDR2 SMNVEV (reference sequence). The CDR3 is 15 residues long. Trimming left V 8 bases short and J 4 bases short, with 19 bases between. The CDR3 loop reads CASLRGQGSSDTQYF. The CDR3 DNA follows: TGTGCCAGCTTGCGGGGGCAGGGGAGTTCAGATACGCAGTATTTT.

The V and J genes are TRBV28 and TRBJ1-5; tentatively, D is TRBD1 (5 bases). CDR1 and CDR2 from the germline V gene are MDHEN and SYDVKM. The CDR3 extends over 16 amino acids. The germline V and J ends were trimmed by 8 bases and 0 bases, with 17 bases remaining between them. The CDR3 region is CASGTRDGYSNQPQHF. The CDR3 DNA follows: TGTGCCAGCGGCACCCGGGACGGATATAGCAATCAGCCCCAGCATTTT.

The rearrangement uses TRBV19 and TRBJ2-1, with 11 bases matching TRBD2. V was clipped by 5 bases and J by 10 bases; unmatched bases: 16. The germline gives CDR1 LNHDA, CDR2 SQIVND (reference sequence). The length of the CDR3 is 17 residues. CDR3 in amino acids: CASSLVFLASGRPEQFF. CDR3 DNA: TGTGCCAGTAGTCTTGTTTTTTTGGCTAGCGGGAGGCCCGAGCAGTTCTTC.

A few counts support this clone. The rearrangement uses TRBV9 and TRBJ1-5; D unresolved. There are 13 residues in the CDR3. Trimming removed 3 bases at V and 10 bases at J, with 14 bases between. Germline lookup yields CDR1 SGDLS and CDR2 YYNGEE. The CDR3 reads CASSAGMGGPQHF. The DNA of the CDR3 is TGTGCCAGCAGCGCCGGGATGGGAGGACCCCAGCATTTT.

The rearrangement links TRBV7-9 to TRBJ1-1; D is unclear. Germline V gene lookup returns CDR1 SEHNR and CDR2 FQNEAQ (reference sequence). The V end lost 1 base, the J end lost 1 base, and 10 bases lay between the germline ends. The CDR3 runs 15 residues. The CDR3 region is CASSLEEGWNTEAFF. CDR3 bases: TGTGCCAGCAGCTTAGAAGAAGGGTGGAACACTGAAGCTTTCTTT.

The chain combines TRBV6-5 with TRBJ2-7; 8 bases fit TRBD1. The V gene end was trimmed by 9 bases and the J gene end by 1 base; junction bases not matched to a gene: 11. The CDR3 runs 15 residues. Germline V gene data show CDR1 as MNHEY and CDR2 as SVGAGI. The CDR3 here is CASSGTGDTSYEQYF. The CDR3 coding sequence is TGTGCCAGTTCCGGGACAGGAGACACTTCCTACGAGCAGTACTTC.

V is TRBV27 and J is TRBJ2-5; D perhaps matches TRBD1 (6 bases). The assigned J gene may be wrong: the sequence end matches TRBJ2-7 better. Germline values: CDR1 MNHEY, CDR2 SMNVEV (reference sequence). The length of the CDR3 is 15 residues. The CDR3 coding sequence is TGTGCCAGCAGTTCGTCCCCGGGACATCCCTACGAGCAGTACTTC. As protein: CASSSSPGHPYEQYF.

The chain employs TRBV10-3 and TRBJ1-1, with 7 bases identical to TRBD1. Germline lookup yields CDR1 ENHRY and CDR2 SYGVKD. V lost 0 bases to trimming and J lost 5 bases; unmatched junction nucleotides: 6. CDR3 length: 15 residues. The CDR3 bases are TGTGCCATCAGTGAGTCGAAGACAGGGTATACTGAAGCTTTCTTT. This encodes CAISESKTGYTEAFF.

The V and J genes are TRBV14 and TRBJ2-4; 16 nucleotides align to TRBD2. V lost 4 bases and J lost 0; bases outside the gene matches: 3. CDR3 length: 18 residues. Looked up from germline, CDR1 is SGHDN and CDR2 is FVKESK. The CDR3 bases are TGTGCCAGCAGCCCGGGACTAGCGGGAGGGCTAGCCAAAAACATTCAGTACTTC. Amino acids: CASSPGLAGGLAKNIQYF.

The chain couples TRBV6-1 to TRBJ2-5, with 8 positions matching TRBD1. The V gene's germline CDR1 is MNHNS and CDR2 SASEGT. The CDR3 is 13 residues long. J gave up 1 base and V 6 bases, and 1 base lay outside the gene matches. CDR3 protein: CASSGTGQETQYF. The CDR3 coding sequence is TGTGCCAGCAGCGGGACAGGCCAAGAGACCCAGTACTTC.

This rearrangement joins TRBV7-2 to TRBJ2-1, with 7 nucleotides matching TRBD2. The V gene end was trimmed by 2 bases and the J gene end by 10 bases; junction bases not matched to a gene: 20. The germline V gene has CDR1 SGHTA and CDR2 FQGNSA. This CDR3 contains 18 residues. The CDR3 nucleotides read TGTGCCAGCAGCTTACTCCCTCTTGGTAGCGGGTCCCCCGTAGAGCAGTTCTTC. This codes for CASSLLPLGSGSPVEQFF. Based on the CDR3 plus reference TRBV7-2 and TRBJ2-1, the full variable domain is GAGVSQSPSNKVTEKGKDVELRCDPISGHTALYWYRQSLGQGLEFLIYFQGNSAPDKSGLPSDRFSAERTGGSVSTLTIQRTQQEDSAVYLCASSLLPLGSGSPVEQFFGPGTRLTVL.

This clone was counted a single time. This chain connects TRBV7-2 to TRBJ2-7; the D is unclear. The germline V gene has CDR1 SGHTA and CDR2 FQGNSA. V lost 2 bases, J lost 3 bases, and 11 bases lay in between. CDR3 length equals 14 residues. The chain's CDR3 is CASSLRARIYEQYF. In DNA, the CDR3 is TGTGCCAGCAGCTTACGCGCCCGCATCTACGAGCAGTACTTC.

The chain recombines TRBV19 with TRBJ2-6; D gene ambiguous. The CDR3 runs 15 residues. The V and J ends lost 2 bases and 1 base respectively, with 6 bases between them. Germline CDR1 is LNHDA and CDR2 is SQIVND (reference sequence). This CDR3 is CASSIQASGANVLTF. CDR3 nucleotides: TGTGCCAGTAGTATACAGGCGTCTGGGGCCAACGTCCTGACTTTC.

The CDR3 DNA is TGTGCCAGCAGCTTAGTCTTTCCAGGGGAGACCCAGTACTTC. Translated, it gives CASSLVFPGETQYF. The rearrangement links TRBV11-2 to TRBJ2-5; D is perhaps TRBD1 (5 bases). This CDR3 has 14 residues. V dropped 1 base and J dropped 5 bases, with 11 bases sitting between them. Germline CDR1 SGHAT, CDR2 FQNNGV.

The table lists this clone with a count of one. The chain has TRBV5-6 and TRBJ2-7; the match to TRBD2 covers 8 bases. With 1 base clipped from V and 4 bases from J, the junction kept 4 bases outside the gene matches. CDR1 and CDR2 (germline): SGHDT, YYEEEE. The CDR3 has 14 amino acids. CDR3 amino acids: CASSLKPGGYEQYF. In DNA, the CDR3 is TGTGCCAGCAGCTTGAAACCGGGAGGGTACGAGCAGTACTTC.

The rearrangement uses TRBV7-8 and TRBJ2-7; maybe TRBD2 (5 bases). The length of the CDR3 is 14 residues. Trimming pared 5 bases from V and 3 bases from J, leaving 14 bases between. The V gene's germline CDR1 is SGHVS and CDR2 FQNEAQ. The DNA of the CDR3 is TGTGCCAGCAGCCCGGCGGGCAGTTACTACGAGCAGTACTTC. It specifies CASSPAGSYYEQYF.

The V call is TRBV28, the J call TRBJ1-1; D is unresolved. Germline CDR1 reads MDHEN; CDR2 reads SYDVKM. The CDR3 runs 13 residues. The V end was cut by 3 bases, the J end by 6 bases, with 11 bases between. CDR3 residues: CASSFFRGAEAFF. The CDR3 region has the DNA TGTGCCAGCAGTTTTTTCAGAGGCGCTGAAGCTTTCTTT.

This clone was recorded only once. The DNA for the CDR3 is TGTGCCAGCAGCTTGGGGCTAAGGCGGGGAGATGAGCAGTTCTTC. Translated: CASSLGLRRGDEQFF. The chain uses TRBV11-2 and TRBJ2-1, with D perhaps matching TRBD2 (6 bases). V was cut by 3 bases and J by 8 bases, with 17 bases left in between. Germline assignment: CDR1 SGHAT and CDR2 FQNNGV. This CDR3 region has 15 residues.

This chain joins TRBV4-3 and TRBJ2-1, with D perhaps TRBD2 (5 bases). The V gene lost 0 bases and the J gene lost 0 bases, with 12 bases spanning the gap. CDR3 length: 17 amino acids. CDR1 is LGHNA and CDR2 is YSLEER in the germline V gene. As DNA, the CDR3 is TGCGCCAGCAGCCAAGAGGTCGGGGTGAGCTCCTACAATGAGCAGTTCTTC. It codes for CASSQEVGVSSYNEQFF.

The chain joins TRBV27 to TRBJ1-4, with D possibly TRBD1 on 6 matching bases. Per the germline V gene, CDR1 is MNHEY and CDR2 is SMNVEV (reference sequence). CDR3 length equals 15 residues. V dropped 5 bases and J dropped 10 bases, with 20 bases sitting between them. The CDR3 sequence: CASSIRQDGGGKLFF. CDR3 coding DNA: TGTGCCAGCAGTATCAGACAGGATGGGGGGGGAAAACTGTTTTTT.

The chain employs TRBV19 and TRBJ1-5, with a tentative D call TRBD1 (6 bases). The germline V and J ends were trimmed by 7 bases and 7 bases, with 17 bases remaining between them. Germline V gives CDR1 LNHDA, CDR2 SQIVND (reference sequence). The CDR3 totals 14 residues. The CDR3 nucleotides read TGTGCCAGTAAAGTCGTCGGGGGGCAGCAGCCCCAGCATTTT. This codes for CASKVVGGQQPQHF.